This T cell receptor beta chain was sequenced for a study of metastatic and nonmetastatic thyroid tumors. Study in general: Repertoire comparison spanned blood and tumor or nodule tissue of malignant and benign thyroid patients. Broader study findings: Within blood and tumor, benign nodules reportedly had significantly lower TCR beta diversity than malignant thyroid tumors did.

This clone has a count of ten or more. The antigen is not known. Prior to thyroid surgery, none of the patients had received any treatment. With 0 bases removed from V and 0 bases from J, the gap between germline ends came to 6 bases. The CDR3 spans 14 residues. Germline V gene data show CDR1 as SEHNR and CDR2 as FQNEAQ (reference sequence). In the authors' methods: For papillary thyroid cancer, a distant-metastasis classifier was constructed from CDR3 differences observed across clinicopathological groups. MiXCR reprocessed the PCR reads for TCRdb. The V and J calls were not made by the authors but by TCRdb's processing. The table lists around 50,000 clones, approximately 20% of them singletons.

Sequencing was carried out using blood. The chain carries TRBV7-9 and TRBJ2-7, with D unresolved. This clonotype was sampled from a male donor with papillary thyroid cancer or a benign thyroid nodule (not recorded which). Some clones in this sample may be carry-over from other donors' samples. CDR3: CASSLAGRSYEQYF. The CDR3 DNA sequence: TGTGCCAGCAGCTTAGCCGGGCGCTCCTACGAGCAGTACTTC.